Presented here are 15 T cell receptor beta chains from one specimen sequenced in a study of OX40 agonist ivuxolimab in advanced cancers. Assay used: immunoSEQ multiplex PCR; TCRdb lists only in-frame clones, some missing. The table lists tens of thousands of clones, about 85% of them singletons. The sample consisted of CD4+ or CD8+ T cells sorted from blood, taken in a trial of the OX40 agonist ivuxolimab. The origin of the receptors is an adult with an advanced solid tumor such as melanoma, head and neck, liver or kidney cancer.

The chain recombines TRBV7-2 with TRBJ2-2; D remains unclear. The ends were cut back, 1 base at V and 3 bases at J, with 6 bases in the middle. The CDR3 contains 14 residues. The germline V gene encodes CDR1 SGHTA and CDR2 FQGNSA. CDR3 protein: CASSLEQDTGELFF. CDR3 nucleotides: TGTGCCAGCAGCTTAGAGCAGGACACCGGGGAGCTGTTTTTT. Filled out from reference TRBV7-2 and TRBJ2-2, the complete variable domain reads GAGVSQSPSNKVTEKGKDVELRCDPISGHTALYWYRQSLGQGLEFLIYFQGNSAPDKSGLPSDRFSAERTGGSVSTLTIQRTQQEDSAVYLCASSLEQDTGELFFGEGSRLTVL.

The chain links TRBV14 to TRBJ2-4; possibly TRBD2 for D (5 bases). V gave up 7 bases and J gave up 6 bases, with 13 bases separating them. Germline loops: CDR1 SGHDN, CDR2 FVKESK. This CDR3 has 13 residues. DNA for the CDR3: TGTGCCAGCAAGGACTCCGGTGCAAACATTCAGTACTTC. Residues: CASKDSGANIQYF.

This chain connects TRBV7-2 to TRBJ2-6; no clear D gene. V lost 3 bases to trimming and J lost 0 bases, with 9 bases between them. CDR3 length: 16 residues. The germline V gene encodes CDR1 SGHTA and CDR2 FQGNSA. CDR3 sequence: CASSFYSPSGANVLTF. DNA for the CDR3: TGTGCCAGCAGCTTTTACAGCCCCTCTGGGGCCAACGTCCTGACTTTC.

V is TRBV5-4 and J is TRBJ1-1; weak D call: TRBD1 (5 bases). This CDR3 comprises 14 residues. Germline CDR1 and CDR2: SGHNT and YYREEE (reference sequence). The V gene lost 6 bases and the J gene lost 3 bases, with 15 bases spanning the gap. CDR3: CASTPGLGDTEAFF. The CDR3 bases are TGTGCCAGCACCCCCGGCCTGGGGGACACTGAAGCTTTCTTT.

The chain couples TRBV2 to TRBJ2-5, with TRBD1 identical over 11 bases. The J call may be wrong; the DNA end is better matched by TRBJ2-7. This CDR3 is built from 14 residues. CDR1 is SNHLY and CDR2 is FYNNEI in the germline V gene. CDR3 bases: TGTGCCAGCAGCCCTCGGACAGGGGGCTCCGAGCAGTACTTC. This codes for CASSPRTGGSEQYF.

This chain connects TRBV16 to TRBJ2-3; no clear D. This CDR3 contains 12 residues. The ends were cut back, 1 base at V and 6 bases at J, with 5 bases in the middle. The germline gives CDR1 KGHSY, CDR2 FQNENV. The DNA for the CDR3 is TGTGCCAGCAGCCAATACTCGGATACGCAGTATTTT. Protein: CASSQYSDTQYF.

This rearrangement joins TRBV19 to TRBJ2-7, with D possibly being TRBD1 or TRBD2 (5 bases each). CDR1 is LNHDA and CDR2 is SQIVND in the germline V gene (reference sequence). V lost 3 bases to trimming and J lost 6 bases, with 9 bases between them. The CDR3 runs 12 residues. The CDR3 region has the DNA TGTGCCAGTAGTATGACGGGGCGCGAGCAGTACTTC. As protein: CASSMTGREQYF.

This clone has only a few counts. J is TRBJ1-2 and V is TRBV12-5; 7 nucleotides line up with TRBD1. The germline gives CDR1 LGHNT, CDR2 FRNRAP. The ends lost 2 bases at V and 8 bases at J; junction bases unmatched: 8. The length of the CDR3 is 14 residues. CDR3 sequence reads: CASGLPRGLVGYTF. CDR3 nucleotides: TGTGCTAGTGGTTTGCCCAGGGGGTTGGTGGGCTACACCTTC.

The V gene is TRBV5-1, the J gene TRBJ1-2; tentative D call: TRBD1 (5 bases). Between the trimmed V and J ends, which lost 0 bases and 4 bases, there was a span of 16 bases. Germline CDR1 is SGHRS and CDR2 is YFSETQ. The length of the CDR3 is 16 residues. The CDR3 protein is CASSLDYPGTFYGYTF. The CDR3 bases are TGCGCCAGCAGCTTGGACTACCCAGGGACGTTCTATGGCTACACCTTC. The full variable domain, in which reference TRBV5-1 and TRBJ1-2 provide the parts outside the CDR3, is KAGVTQTPRYLIKTRGQQVTLSCSPISGHRSVSWYQQTPGQGLQFLFEYFSETQRNKGNFPGRFSGRQFSNSRSEMNVSTLELGDSALYLCASSLDYPGTFYGYTFGSGTRLTVV.

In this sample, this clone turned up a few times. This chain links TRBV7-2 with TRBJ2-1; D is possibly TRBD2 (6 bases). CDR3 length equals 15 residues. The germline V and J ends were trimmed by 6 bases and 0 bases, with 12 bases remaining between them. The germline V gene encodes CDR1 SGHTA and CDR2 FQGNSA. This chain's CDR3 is CASSSIAASYNEQFF. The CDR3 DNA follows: TGTGCCAGCAGTTCTATAGCGGCCTCCTACAATGAGCAGTTCTTC.

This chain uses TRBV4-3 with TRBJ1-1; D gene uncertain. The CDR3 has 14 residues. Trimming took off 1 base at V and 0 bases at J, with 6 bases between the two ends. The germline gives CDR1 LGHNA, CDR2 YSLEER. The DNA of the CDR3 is TGCGCCAGCAGCCAAGGGACTCTGAACACTGAAGCTTTCTTT. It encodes CASSQGTLNTEAFF.

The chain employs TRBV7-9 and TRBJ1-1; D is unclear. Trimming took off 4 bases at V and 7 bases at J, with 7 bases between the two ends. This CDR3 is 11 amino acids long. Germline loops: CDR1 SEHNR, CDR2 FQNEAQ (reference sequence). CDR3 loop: CASSSGFEAFF. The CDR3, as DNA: TGTGCCAGCAGCTCCGGGTTTGAAGCTTTCTTT.

CDR3 DNA sequence: TGTGCCAGCAGCCTAGCGAGGGGCACAGATACGCAGTATTTT. As protein: CASSLARGTDTQYF. The chain combines TRBV11-2 with TRBJ2-3; maybe TRBD2 (6 bases). CDR3 length: 14 residues. Germline CDR1 is SGHAT and CDR2 is FQNNGV. Trimming took 5 bases from V and 1 from J, leaving 10 bases between them.

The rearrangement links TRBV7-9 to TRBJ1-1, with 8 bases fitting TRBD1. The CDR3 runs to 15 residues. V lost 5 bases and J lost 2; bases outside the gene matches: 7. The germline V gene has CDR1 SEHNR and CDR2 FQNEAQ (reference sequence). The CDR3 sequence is CASSRGTGDNTEAFF. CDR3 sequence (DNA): TGTGCCAGCAGCCGGGGGACAGGTGATAACACTGAAGCTTTCTTT.

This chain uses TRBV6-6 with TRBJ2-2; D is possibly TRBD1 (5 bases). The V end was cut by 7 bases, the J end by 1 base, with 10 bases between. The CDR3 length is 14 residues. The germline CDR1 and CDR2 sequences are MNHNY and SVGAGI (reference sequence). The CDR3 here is CASKWQGNTGELFF. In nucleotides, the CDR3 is TGTGCCAGCAAATGGCAGGGGAACACCGGGGAGCTGTTTTTT.